Here is one T cell receptor beta chain with its context. Its antigen remains unidentified. Repertoires were generated with immunoSEQ multiplex PCR, while TCRdb's copy carries only in-frame clones and drops some. The sample carries some 170,000 clones, around 86% recorded once. The CDR3 runs to 12 residues. V was shortened by 7 bases and J by 2 bases, with 9 bases between the two germline ends. CDR1 is SNHLY, CDR2 FYNNEI, per germline. The sample originates from a study of cytomegalovirus exposure and HLA in healthy donors. Study-wide results and limits: It was reportedly the case that the classifier diagnosed cytomegalovirus status with high specificity and sensitivity. Associated with cytomegalovirus, according to the listing, were 164 TCR beta chains. Among TCR sequences, most were rare, though some public TCRs appeared in many donors.

This TCR was sampled from a man younger than 35 in good health and CMV-seropositive. The source material was PBMCs. V gene TRBV2 combines with J gene TRBJ2-7; D may be TRBD2 (6 bases). The CDR3 DNA sequence: TGTGCCAGCATGGGGGGAACCTACGAGCAGTACTTC. Translation gives CASMGGTYEQYF.